The 19 T cell receptor beta chains given below trace back to one sample, sequenced in a study of regulatory T cells in long-lasting Graves disease. Time point given: newly diagnosed GD, antithyroid drugs for less than 3 months. Following extraction of RNA from PBMCs, that RNA was used to make the TCR library. Relying on iRepertoire HTBI primers and Arm-PCR of CDR3 regions, the team built TCR beta libraries. TCRdb reanalysed the multiplex PCR reads using MiXCR and keeps one entry per CDR3 protein. The sample shows 200,000 to 250,000 distinct CDR3 sequences, 18% of them seen only once. The source material was peripheral blood mononuclear cells (PBMCs), sampled at new diagnosis, from a patient treated with antithyroid drugs. These receptors came from a female donor with Graves disease.

This clonotype was counted only a few times. This chain uses TRBV12-3 or TRBV12-4 with TRBJ2-2; D is unresolved. The CDR3 totals 11 residues. Trimming took 8 bases from V and 7 from J, leaving 8 bases between them. For the CDR3, the DNA is TGTGCCAGCCGCCTCTTCGGGGAGCTGTTTTTT. Amino acid sequence: CASRLFGELFF.

This clonotype was observed many times. V is TRBV27 and J is TRBJ2-3; a weak D match, TRBD2 (6 bases). CDR1 is MNHEY, CDR2 SMNVEV, per germline (reference sequence). CDR3 size: 15 residues. V dropped 4 bases and J dropped 6 bases, with 17 bases sitting between them. The CDR3 DNA is TGTGCCAGCAGTTGGCGGGGATCGCGCGAGGATACGCAGTATTTT. Amino acid sequence: CASSWRGSREDTQYF.

This clonotype was detected ten times or more. The chain uses TRBV9 and TRBJ2-7, with D possibly being TRBD2 (5 bases). The germline V gene encodes CDR1 SGDLS and CDR2 YYNGEE. The ends were cut back, 0 bases at V and 2 bases at J, with 12 bases in the middle. The CDR3 sequence is 15 residues long. In DNA, the CDR3 is TGTGCCAGCAGCGTAGGGATAGCGAATCCCTACGAGCAGTACTTC. This sequence encodes CASSVGIANPYEQYF.

This clonotype was seen many times. V and J are TRBV24-1 and TRBJ1-2; 8 bases agree with TRBD1. The V gene's germline CDR1 is KGHDR and CDR2 SFDVKD. V was clipped by 0 bases and J by 0 bases; unmatched bases: 8. The CDR3 extends over 18 amino acids. Here the CDR3 reads CATSDLRGQANANYGYTF. The DNA of the CDR3 is TGTGCCACCAGTGATTTGCGGGGACAGGCGAACGCTAACTATGGCTACACCTTC.

In this sample, this clonotype turned up many times. The V gene is TRBV20-1, the J gene TRBJ2-6, with TRBD2 as a possible D gene (5 bases). The length of the CDR3 is 12 residues. V lost 6 bases, J lost 2 bases, and 5 bases lay in between. Germline-derived CDR1 and CDR2 are DFQATT and SNEGSKA (reference sequence). The CDR3 DNA reads TGCAGTGCGAGGGCTGGGGCCAACGTCCTGACTTTC. This sequence encodes CSARAGANVLTF.

This clonotype was seen ten or more times. The chain joins TRBV5-1 to TRBJ1-2, with no clear D. Trimming removed 0 bases at V and 5 bases at J, with 8 bases between. The germline V gene encodes CDR1 SGHRS and CDR2 YFSETQ. This CDR3 contains 13 residues. The CDR3 is CASSLAEGYGYTF. The CDR3 nucleotides are TGCGCCAGCAGCTTGGCCGAGGGTTATGGCTACACCTTC.

The chain has TRBV5-1 and TRBJ2-7; 9 positions match TRBD1. CDR1 and CDR2 from the germline V gene are SGHRS and YFSETQ. V dropped 4 bases and J dropped 6; count of bases not matched to a gene: 11. This CDR3 contains 15 residues. The CDR3 coding sequence is TGCGCCAGCAGCCCACCGACCACAGGGGGCAGCGAGCAGTACTTC. Translation gives CASSPPTTGGSEQYF.

This clonotype was picked up many times. The V gene is TRBV19, the J gene TRBJ2-1; TRBD1 or TRBD2 may be the D gene (5 bases each). V shed 3 bases and J shed 6 bases, with 21 bases lying between them. Germline V CDR1 and CDR2: LNHDA, SQIVND (reference sequence). This CDR3 has 17 residues. For the CDR3, the DNA is TGTGCCAGTAGTATGGTCGGGATGGCCCGAGGGGTCAATGAGCAGTTCTTC. This translates into CASSMVGMARGVNEQFF.

At least ten counts were recorded for this clonotype. The chain joins TRBV27 to TRBJ2-2; 10 bases match TRBD1. Germline CDR1 MNHEY, CDR2 SMNVEV (reference sequence). V trimming: 1 base; J trimming: 4 bases; junction bases outside the gene matches: 3. The CDR3 is made up of 16 amino acids. Written as DNA, the CDR3 is TGTGCCAGCAGTTTATATGGGACAGGGGCCACCGGGGAGCTGTTTTTT. Translated, it gives CASSLYGTGATGELFF.

This clonotype came up many times. The chain is built from TRBV3-1 and TRBJ1-2, with D perhaps TRBD1 (6 bases). The length of the CDR3 is 14 residues. The V and J ends lost 1 base and 8 bases respectively, with 14 bases between them. Germline-derived CDR1 and CDR2 are LGHDT and YNNKEL (reference sequence). The DNA of the CDR3 is TGTGCCAGCAGCCAAGGACCACAGGGTCACGGCTACACCTTC. It translates to CASSQGPQGHGYTF.

This clonotype was seen more than once but under ten times. V is TRBV14 and J is TRBJ2-1, with 10 nucleotides matching TRBD2. The germline V gene encodes CDR1 SGHDN and CDR2 FVKESK. V lost 0 bases to trimming and J lost 6 bases; unmatched junction nucleotides: 5. The length of the CDR3 is 16 residues. Here the CDR3 reads CASSQDRGLAVNEQFF. In DNA, the CDR3 is TGTGCCAGCAGCCAAGATCGTGGACTAGCGGTCAATGAGCAGTTCTTC.

This chain links TRBV2 with TRBJ2-3; 13 bases align to TRBD2. V gave up 6 bases and J gave up 7 bases; unmatched junction bases: 10. The CDR3 is 16 residues long. From germline, CDR1 is SNHLY and CDR2 FYNNEI. CDR3 residues: CASRRTGTSGTHTQYF. The CDR3 nucleotides read TGTGCCAGCAGGCGCACTGGGACTAGCGGGACACATACGCAGTATTTT.

This clonotype was counted at least ten times. The V call is TRBV20-1, the J call TRBJ1-1, with TRBD1 as a possible D gene (5 bases). Per the germline V gene, CDR1 is DFQATT and CDR2 is SNEGSKA (reference sequence). The CDR3 sequence is 15 residues long. V was pared by 4 bases and J by 1 base, with 16 bases between. Here the CDR3 reads CSAKDAHGGNTEAFF. Here the CDR3 DNA reads TGCAGTGCTAAGGACGCCCACGGGGGGAACACTGAAGCTTTCTTT.

This clonotype was detected many times. The CDR3 DNA sequence: TGTGCCAGCAGTGATTCAGGGAAAGAGACCCAGTACTTC. It specifies CASSDSGKETQYF. This chain uses TRBV6-1 with TRBJ2-5; a weak D match, TRBD1 (5 bases). CDR1 and CDR2 (germline): MNHNS, SASEGT. V was cut by 3 bases and J by 3 bases, with 8 bases left in between. The CDR3 is 13 amino acids.

The CDR3 protein is CASSSSDRGWAGELFF. CDR3 in DNA: TGTGCCAGCAGTTCCTCGGACAGGGGATGGGCCGGGGAGCTGTTTTTT. The J gene is TRBJ2-2, the V gene TRBV12-3 or TRBV12-4; 9 bases are a match to TRBD1. The J segment lost 6 bases and the V segment lost 4 bases, leaving 9 bases of the junction unmatched. The CDR3 covers 16 residues.

This clonotype has a count of ten or more. The chain combines TRBV11-1 with TRBJ2-1; tentative D call: TRBD2 (6 bases). The CDR3 length is 14 residues. V lost 3 bases and J 1 base, leaving 7 bases between the germline ends. Germline CDR1 is SGHAT and CDR2 is FQDESV (reference sequence). The CDR3 loop reads CASSLGRSYNEQFF. CDR3 DNA: TGTGCCAGCAGCTTGGGGAGGTCCTACAATGAGCAGTTCTTC.

This clonotype came up many times. The J gene is TRBJ1-1, the V gene TRBV12-3 or TRBV12-4; D is undetermined. V lost 2 bases to trimming and J lost 0 bases, with 7 bases between them. The CDR3 loop spans 14 amino acids. The chain's CDR3 is CASSLSVMNTEAFF. The CDR3 DNA is TGTGCCAGCAGTTTATCAGTCATGAACACTGAAGCTTTCTTT.

The chain recombines TRBV2 with TRBJ1-1; D might be TRBD1 (6 bases). In germline, CDR1 is SNHLY, CDR2 FYNNEI. V shed 6 bases and J shed 7 bases, with 18 bases lying between them. CDR3 length: 14 residues. This CDR3 is CASRWDTRGYEAFF. Written as DNA, the CDR3 is TGTGCCAGCAGGTGGGACACGAGGGGGTATGAAGCTTTCTTT.

This clonotype was counted many times. The rearrangement uses TRBV12-3 or TRBV12-4 and TRBJ2-1; the match to TRBD2 covers 11 bases. This CDR3 region has 17 residues. Germline trimming cut 5 bases from V and 5 bases from J; bases unmatched to any gene: 11. The CDR3 DNA is TGTGCCAGCAGTACCCCCGGACTAGCGGGCGGAAACAATGAGCAGTTCTTC. Its protein product is CASSTPGLAGGNNEQFF.